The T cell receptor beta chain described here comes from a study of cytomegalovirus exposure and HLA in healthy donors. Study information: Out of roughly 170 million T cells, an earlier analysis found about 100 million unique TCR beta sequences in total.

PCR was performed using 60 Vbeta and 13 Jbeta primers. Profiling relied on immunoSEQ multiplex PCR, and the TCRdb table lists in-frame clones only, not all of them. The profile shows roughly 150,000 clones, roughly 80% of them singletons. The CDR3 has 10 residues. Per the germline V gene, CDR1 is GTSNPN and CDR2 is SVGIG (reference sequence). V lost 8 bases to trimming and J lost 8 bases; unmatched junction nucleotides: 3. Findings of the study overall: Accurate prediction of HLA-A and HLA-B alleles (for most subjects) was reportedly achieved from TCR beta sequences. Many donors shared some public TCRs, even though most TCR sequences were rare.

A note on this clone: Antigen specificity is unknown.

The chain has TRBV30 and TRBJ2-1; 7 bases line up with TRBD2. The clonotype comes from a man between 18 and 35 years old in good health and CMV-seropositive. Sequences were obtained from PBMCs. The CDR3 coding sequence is TGTGCCCGGGGGAGGGATGAGCAGTTCTTC. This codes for CARGRDEQFF.